This T cell receptor (beta chain) was documented in a study of blood T cell repertoires in COVID-19. Repertoires were generated with immunoSEQ multiplex PCR, while TCRdb's copy carries only in-frame clones and drops some. The table records a few hundred thousand clones, approximately 90% of them present only once. Trimming at V came to 3 bases and at J to 7 bases, leaving 9 bases not matched to a gene. Germline lookup yields CDR1 SGHNT and CDR2 YYREEE (reference sequence). The CDR3 is 14 amino acids. The sequenced sample was PBMCs or T cells enriched from blood (not recorded which). This chain links TRBV5-4 with TRBJ2-7, with 8 bases that match TRBD2. The TCR originated in a woman aged 40 to 50 who had been exposed to COVID-19. This CDR3 reads CASSSGAGAWEQYF. In nucleotides, the CDR3 is TGTGCCAGCAGCTCTGGAGCGGGGGCGTGGGAGCAGTACTTC.